The following is a TCR beta chain sequence with its context. The repertoire was sequenced with immunoSEQ multiplex PCR; TCRdb's copy has only in-frame clones and lacks some. The sample yields tens of thousands of clones, about 74% seen once. The data belong to a study of immune evolution from preneoplasia to lung adenocarcinoma. The germline CDR1 and CDR2 sequences are LNHDA and SQIVND (reference sequence). The CDR3 runs 14 residues. Trimming cost V 5 bases and J 4 bases; bases outside gene matches: 6. The chain couples TRBV19 to TRBJ1-2; 8 nucleotides line up with TRBD1. Sequenced material: FFPE invasive lung adenocarcinoma tissue. The clonotype originates from a person between 55 and 70 years old with lung adenocarcinoma. CDR3 in DNA: TGTGCCAGTAGTCCCGCCGGGACAGGCTATGGCTACACCTTC. It is translated as CASSPAGTGYGYTF. Full variable domain (rest looked up from reference TRBV19 and TRBJ1-2): DGGITQSPKYLFRKEGQNVTLSCEQNLNHDAMYWYRQDPGQGLRLIYYSQIVNDFQKGDIAEGYSVSREKKESFPLTVTSAQKNPTAFYLCASSPAGTGYGYTFGSGTRLTVV.